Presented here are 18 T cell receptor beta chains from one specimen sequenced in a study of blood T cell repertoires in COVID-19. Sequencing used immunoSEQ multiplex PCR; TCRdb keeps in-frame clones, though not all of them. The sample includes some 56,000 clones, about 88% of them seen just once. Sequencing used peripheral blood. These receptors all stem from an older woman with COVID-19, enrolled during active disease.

CDR3 bases: TGTGCCAGCAGTTACCTGAGGGCCACTGAAGCTTTCTTT. This translates into CASSYLRATEAFF. The chain uses TRBV6-5 and TRBJ1-1, with D unresolved. V shed 2 bases and J shed 4 bases, with 8 bases lying between them. CDR3 length equals 13 residues. Germline V gene lookup returns CDR1 MNHEY and CDR2 SVGAGI.

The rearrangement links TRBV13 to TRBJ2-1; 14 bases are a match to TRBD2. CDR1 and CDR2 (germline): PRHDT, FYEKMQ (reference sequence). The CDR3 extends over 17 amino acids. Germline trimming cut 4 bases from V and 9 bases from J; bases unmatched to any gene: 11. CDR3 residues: CASSSLVTSGREGEQFF. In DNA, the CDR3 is TGTGCCAGCAGCTCCCTTGTGACTAGCGGGAGGGAGGGTGAGCAGTTCTTC.

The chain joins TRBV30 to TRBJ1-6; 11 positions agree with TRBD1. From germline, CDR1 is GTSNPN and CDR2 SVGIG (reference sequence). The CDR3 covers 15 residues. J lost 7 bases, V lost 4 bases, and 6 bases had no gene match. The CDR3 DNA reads TGTGCCTGGAACCTCCGGGACAGGGGGAATTCACCCCTCCACTTT. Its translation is CAWNLRDRGNSPLHF.

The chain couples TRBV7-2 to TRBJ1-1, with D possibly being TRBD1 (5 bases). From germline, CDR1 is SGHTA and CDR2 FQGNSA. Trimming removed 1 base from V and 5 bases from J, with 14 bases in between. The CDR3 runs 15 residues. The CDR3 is CASSLVRGGSTEAFF. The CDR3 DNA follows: TGTGCCAGCAGCTTAGTCCGGGGGGGAAGTACTGAAGCTTTCTTT.

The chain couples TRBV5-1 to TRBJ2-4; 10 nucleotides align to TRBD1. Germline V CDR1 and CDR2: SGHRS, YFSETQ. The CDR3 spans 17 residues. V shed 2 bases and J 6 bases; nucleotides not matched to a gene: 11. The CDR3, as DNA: TGCGCCAGCAGCTTACAACCGGGACAGGGGTTCGGAAACATTCAGTACTTC. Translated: CASSLQPGQGFGNIQYF.

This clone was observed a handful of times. Here the CDR3 reads CASSLVGLYEQYF. The CDR3 DNA reads as TGTGCCAGCAGCTTGGTCGGACTTTACGAGCAGTACTTC. The chain employs TRBV11-2 and TRBJ2-7, with D possibly matching TRBD2 (5 bases). CDR1 SGHAT and CDR2 FQNNGV come from the germline V gene. Trimming stripped 3 bases from V and 4 bases from J, with 10 bases between. The CDR3 covers 13 residues.

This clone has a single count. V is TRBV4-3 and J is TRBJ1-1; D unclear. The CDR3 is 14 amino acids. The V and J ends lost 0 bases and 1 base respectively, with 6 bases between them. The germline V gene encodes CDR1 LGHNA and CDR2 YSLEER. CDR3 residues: CASSQEGENTEAFF. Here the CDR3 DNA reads TGCGCCAGCAGCCAAGAGGGAGAGAACACTGAAGCTTTCTTT.

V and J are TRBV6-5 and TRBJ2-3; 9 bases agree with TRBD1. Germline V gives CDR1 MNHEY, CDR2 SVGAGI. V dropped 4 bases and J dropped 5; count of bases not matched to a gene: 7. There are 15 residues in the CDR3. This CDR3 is CASSLGQGVGDTQYF. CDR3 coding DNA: TGTGCCAGCAGTTTGGGACAGGGTGTTGGAGATACGCAGTATTTT.

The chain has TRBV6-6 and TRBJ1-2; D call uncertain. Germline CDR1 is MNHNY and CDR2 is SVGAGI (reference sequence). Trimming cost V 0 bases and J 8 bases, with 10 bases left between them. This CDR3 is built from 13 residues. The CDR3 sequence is CASSYSEAGGYTF. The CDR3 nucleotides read TGTGCCAGCAGTTACTCGGAGGCAGGAGGCTACACCTTC.

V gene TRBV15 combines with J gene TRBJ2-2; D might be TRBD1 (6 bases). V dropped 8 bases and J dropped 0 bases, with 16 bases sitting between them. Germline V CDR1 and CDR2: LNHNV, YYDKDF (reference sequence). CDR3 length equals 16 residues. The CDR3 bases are TGTGCCACCGAAGGTCGCAGGGGAGCGAACACCGGGGAGCTGTTTTTT. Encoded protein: CATEGRRGANTGELFF.

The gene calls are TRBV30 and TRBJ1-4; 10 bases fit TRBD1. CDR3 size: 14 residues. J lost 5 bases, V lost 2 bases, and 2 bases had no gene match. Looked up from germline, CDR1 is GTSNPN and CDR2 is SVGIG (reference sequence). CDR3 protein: CAWSMGQGNEKLFF. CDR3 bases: TGTGCCTGGAGTATGGGACAGGGGAATGAAAAACTGTTTTTT.

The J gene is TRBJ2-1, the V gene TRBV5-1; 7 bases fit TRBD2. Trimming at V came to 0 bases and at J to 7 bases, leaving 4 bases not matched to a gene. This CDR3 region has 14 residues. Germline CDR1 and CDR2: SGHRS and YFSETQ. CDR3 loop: CASSLEGGGNEQFF. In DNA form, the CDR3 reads TGCGCCAGCAGCTTGGAGGGCGGGGGAAATGAGCAGTTCTTC.

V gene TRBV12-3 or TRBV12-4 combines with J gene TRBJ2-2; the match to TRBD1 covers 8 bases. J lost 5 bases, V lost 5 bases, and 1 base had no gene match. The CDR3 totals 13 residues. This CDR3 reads CASSRTGTGELFF. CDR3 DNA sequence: TGTGCCAGCAGTCGGACAGGGACCGGGGAGCTGTTTTTT.

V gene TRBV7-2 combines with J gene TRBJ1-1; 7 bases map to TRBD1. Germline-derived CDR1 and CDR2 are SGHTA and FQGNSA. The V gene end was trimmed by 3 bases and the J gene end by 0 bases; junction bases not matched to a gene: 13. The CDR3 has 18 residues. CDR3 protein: CASSFVGRNRGLNTEAFF. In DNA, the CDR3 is TGTGCCAGCAGCTTTGTGGGGCGAAACAGGGGATTGAACACTGAAGCTTTCTTT.

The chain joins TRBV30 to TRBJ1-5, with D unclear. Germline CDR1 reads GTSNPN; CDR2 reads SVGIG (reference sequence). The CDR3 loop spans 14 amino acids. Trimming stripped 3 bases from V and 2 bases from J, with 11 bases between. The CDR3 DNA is TGTGCCTGGAGCCCAGGCGGGGGCAATCAGCCCCAGCATTTT. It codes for CAWSPGGGNQPQHF.

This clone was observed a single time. The CDR3 protein is CASSRYSGRAGELFF. In DNA form, the CDR3 reads TGTGCCAGCAGCCGTTATAGCGGGAGGGCCGGGGAGCTGTTTTTT. V and J are TRBV14 and TRBJ2-2, with 11 bases matching TRBD2. The V and J ends lost 4 bases and 6 bases, in that order; junction bases with no gene match: 4. Germline V gene sequence: CDR1 SGHDN, CDR2 FVKESK. This CDR3 contains 15 residues.

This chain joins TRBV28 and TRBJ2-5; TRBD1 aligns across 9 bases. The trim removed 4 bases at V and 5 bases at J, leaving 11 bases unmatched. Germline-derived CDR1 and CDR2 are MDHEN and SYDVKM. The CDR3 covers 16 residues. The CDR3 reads CASSSFTGGGQETQYF. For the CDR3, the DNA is TGTGCCAGCAGTTCCTTTACAGGGGGCGGACAGGAGACCCAGTACTTC.

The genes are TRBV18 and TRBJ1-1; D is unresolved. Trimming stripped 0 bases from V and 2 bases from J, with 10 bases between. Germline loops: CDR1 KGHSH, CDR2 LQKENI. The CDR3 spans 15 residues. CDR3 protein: CASSPPSSSNTEAFF. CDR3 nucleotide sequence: TGTGCCAGCTCACCACCATCTTCCAGTAACACTGAAGCTTTCTTT.